Following are 31 T cell receptor beta chains from one sample sequenced in a study of T cells in tumors after PD-1 blockade. Sequenced by immunoSEQ multiplex PCR; TCRdb stores in-frame clones only, minus some. The sample lists 40,000 to 55,000 clones, approximately 79% occurring once. Sequencing was performed on PBMCs, taken before anti-PD-1 treatment. The receptors derive from a human donor with basal cell carcinoma.

This clone showed up just a few times. The rearrangement links TRBV16 to TRBJ1-3, with unresolved D. Trimming took off 1 base at V and 0 bases at J, with 10 bases between the two ends. The CDR3 covers 16 residues. Germline V gene lookup returns CDR1 KGHSY and CDR2 FQNENV. This CDR3 is CASSQYLTSSGNTIYF. CDR3 DNA sequence: TGTGCCAGCAGCCAATACTTGACGAGCTCTGGAAACACCATATATTTT.

By sample fraction, this clone is medium-sized (0.01 to 0.1%). The chain combines TRBV6-5 with TRBJ1-2, with D possibly matching TRBD1 (5 bases). V lost 0 bases and J 7 bases, leaving 15 bases between the germline ends. The CDR3 spans 15 residues. Germline V gives CDR1 MNHEY, CDR2 SVGAGI. The CDR3 DNA reads as TGTGCCAGCAGTTACTCTGGAGCGGGGGGAGGTGGCTACACCTTC. It codes for CASSYSGAGGGGYTF.

The chain uses TRBV28 and TRBJ2-7; D is perhaps TRBD1 (6 bases). Trimming shortened V by 5 bases and J by 0 bases, and 20 bases separated the two germline ends. Germline loops: CDR1 MDHEN, CDR2 SYDVKM. This CDR3 contains 17 residues. The CDR3 loop is CASSAGDQGWGSYEQYF. The CDR3 DNA reads TGTGCCAGCAGTGCCGGGGACCAGGGGTGGGGCTCCTACGAGCAGTACTTC.

This chain connects TRBV6-1 to TRBJ1-5; weak D call: TRBD1 (5 bases). CDR3 size: 16 residues. Germline-derived CDR1 and CDR2 are MNHNS and SASEGT. V lost 4 bases and J lost 4, with 17 bases in between. The CDR3 is CASSGTGTRVNQPQHF. DNA of the CDR3: TGTGCCAGCAGTGGAACCGGGACCCGTGTAAATCAGCCCCAGCATTTT.

This clone was seen just once. The genes are TRBV3-1 (or the pseudogene TRBV3-2) and TRBJ2-5; tentatively, D is TRBD2 (7 bases). Germline values: CDR1 LGHDT, CDR2 YNNKEL (reference sequence). V shed 4 bases and J shed 5 bases, with 20 bases lying between them. The CDR3 is made up of 16 amino acids. The CDR3 sequence: CASSLLAEGGRETQYF. CDR3 coding DNA: TGTGCCAGCAGCCTTCTAGCGGAAGGGGGAAGGGAGACCCAGTACTTC.

This clone was detected a few times. The chain recombines TRBV3-1 (or the pseudogene TRBV3-2) with TRBJ2-5, with D maybe TRBD2 (5 bases). The CDR3 is 17 residues long. The V end was cut by 4 bases, the J end by 4 bases, with 22 bases between. Germline lookup yields CDR1 LGHDT and CDR2 YNNKEL (reference sequence). The CDR3 DNA reads as TGTGCCAGCAGCCTTCGAGGGAGCACCCATGGCGGAGAGACCCAGTACTTC. Residues: CASSLRGSTHGGETQYF.

CDR3 nucleotide sequence: TGTGCCACCAGACAGAGAAACACTGAAGCTTTCTTT. Amino acids: CATRQRNTEAFF. V usage is TRBV28 and J usage is TRBJ1-1; D is perhaps TRBD1 (5 bases). The CDR3 has 12 residues. Germline V gene lookup returns CDR1 MDHEN and CDR2 SYDVKM. V shed 10 bases and J shed 2 bases, with 11 bases lying between them.

This clone showed up just a few times. The V and J genes are TRBV7-9 and TRBJ2-7; TRBD2 matches 10 bases. The J segment lost 1 base and the V segment lost 2 bases, leaving 2 bases of the junction unmatched. The CDR3 spans 15 residues. Per germline, CDR1 SEHNR and CDR2 FQNEAQ (reference sequence). The CDR3 reads CASSLLAGASYEQYF. CDR3 DNA: TGTGCCAGCAGCTTACTAGCGGGAGCATCCTACGAGCAGTACTTC.

The gene calls are TRBV9 and TRBJ2-3; 8 nucleotides match TRBD1. V shed 3 bases, J shed 0 bases, and the junction held 9 bases outside the gene matches. The CDR3 contains 17 residues. Germline CDR1 reads SGDLS; CDR2 reads YYNGEE. CDR3 region: CASSARADRGSTDTQYF. The CDR3 nucleotides are TGTGCCAGCAGCGCTCGAGCCGACAGGGGAAGCACAGATACGCAGTATTTT.

The chain uses TRBV6-5 and TRBJ1-2; D gene ambiguous. The CDR3 totals 16 residues. Deletions cut 0 bases from V and 4 bases from J, with 15 bases between. Germline values: CDR1 MNHEY, CDR2 SVGAGI. The CDR3: CASSYSDLGQSYGYTF. CDR3 DNA sequence: TGTGCCAGCAGTTACTCAGATCTCGGTCAGTCCTATGGCTACACCTTC.

The chain links TRBV5-4 to TRBJ1-6; D is undetermined. The CDR3 extends over 15 amino acids. The germline V gene encodes CDR1 SGHNT and CDR2 YYREEE (reference sequence). The V and J ends lost 0 bases and 7 bases respectively, with 11 bases between them. CDR3 in amino acids: CASSLDGTTNSPLHF. The DNA of the CDR3 is TGTGCCAGCAGCTTGGACGGTACCACCAATTCACCCCTCCACTTT. Using reference TRBV5-4 and TRBJ1-6 for the parts outside the CDR3, the full variable domain is ETGVTQSPTHLIKTRGQQVTLRCSSQSGHNTVSWYQQALGQGPQFIFQYYREEENGRGNFPPRFSGLQFPNYSSELNVNALELDDSALYLCASSLDGTTNSPLHFGNGTRLTVT.

This chain joins TRBV15 and TRBJ1-5, with D possibly TRBD1 on 5 matching bases. Looked up from germline, CDR1 is LNHNV and CDR2 is YYDKDF (reference sequence). V gave up 0 bases and J gave up 7 bases, with 10 bases separating them. This CDR3 is built from 14 residues. In nucleotides, the CDR3 is TGTGCCACCAGCAGAGACAGGGTCGGACAGCCCCAGCATTTT. Translated: CATSRDRVGQPQHF.

The chain joins TRBV21-1 to TRBJ1-1; TRBD1 reflects the table's D call only, with no check against the DNA. TRBV21-1 is shown as a pseudogene. This CDR3 region has 16 residues. The DNA of the CDR3 is TGTGCCAGCAGCTTACGACCGGGACAGGGCAGAACTGAAGCTTTCTTT. Its protein product is CASSLRPGQGRTEAFF.

A few counts support this clone. V usage is TRBV28 and J usage is TRBJ1-1; 8 nucleotides match TRBD1. J was trimmed by 2 bases and V by 4 bases; bases with no gene match: 6. The CDR3 extends over 15 amino acids. Per germline, CDR1 MDHEN and CDR2 SYDVKM. This CDR3 reads CASSSAGTGNTEAFF. CDR3 nucleotides: TGTGCCAGCAGTTCCGCCGGGACAGGTAACACTGAAGCTTTCTTT.

The rearrangement uses TRBV24-1 and TRBJ2-1; 8 bases are a match to TRBD2. Trimming at V came to 3 bases and at J to 16 bases, leaving 19 bases not matched to a gene. This CDR3 contains 16 residues. Per germline, CDR1 KGHDR and CDR2 SFDVKD. CDR3 nucleotides: TGTGCCACCAGTGATACCCCGGAGGGAAGCGGGAGCCGCAGATTCTTC. This gives the protein CATSDTPEGSGSRRFF.

The chain is built from TRBV3-1 (or the pseudogene TRBV3-2) and TRBJ2-7; possibly TRBD2 for D (6 bases). Germline V CDR1 and CDR2: LGHDT, YNNKEL (reference sequence). The ends were cut back, 4 bases at V and 6 bases at J, with 16 bases in the middle. The length of the CDR3 is 14 residues. The CDR3 DNA follows: TGTGCCAGCAGCCGGGACGGCGGAGGGGCCGAGCAGTACTTC. It encodes CASSRDGGGAEQYF.

The gene calls are TRBV28 and TRBJ1-5; the D is unclear. CDR3 size: 14 residues. Germline CDR1 is MDHEN and CDR2 is SYDVKM. The V gene lost 6 bases and the J gene lost 3 bases, with 12 bases spanning the gap. The CDR3 DNA sequence: TGTGCCAGCAGAGATTCGAATTACAATCAGCCCCAGCATTTT. It encodes CASRDSNYNQPQHF.

The chain's CDR3 is CASSFGTVNTGELFF. Written as DNA, the CDR3 is TGCGCCAGCAGCTTCGGGACCGTGAACACCGGGGAGCTGTTTTTT. The J gene is TRBJ2-2, the V gene TRBV5-1, with D perhaps assigned TRBD1 or TRBD2 (5 bases each). Germline CDR1 is SGHRS and CDR2 is YFSETQ. V gave up 2 bases and J gave up 1 base, with 9 bases separating them. The CDR3 contains 15 residues. The full variable domain, in which reference TRBV5-1 and TRBJ2-2 provide the parts outside the CDR3, is KAGVTQTPRYLIKTRGQQVTLSCSPISGHRSVSWYQQTPGQGLQFLFEYFSETQRNKGNFPGRFSGRQFSNSRSEMNVSTLELGDSALYLCASSFGTVNTGELFFGEGSRLTVL.

The chain links TRBV9 to TRBJ1-3; a weak D match, TRBD1 (5 bases). V was clipped by 4 bases and J by 3 bases, with 11 bases between them. Germline CDR1 reads SGDLS; CDR2 reads YYNGEE. The CDR3 spans 14 residues. The DNA of the CDR3 is TGTGCCAGCAGCTCGAGGGGTGATGGAAACACCATATATTTT. Its translation: CASSSRGDGNTIYF.

The gene calls are TRBV9 and TRBJ2-7, with D possibly matching TRBD2 (5 bases). Trimming took off 0 bases at V and 0 bases at J, with 13 bases between the two ends. From germline, CDR1 is SGDLS and CDR2 YYNGEE. The CDR3 has 16 residues. CDR3: CASSVGNGGSSYEQYF. The CDR3 DNA follows: TGTGCCAGCAGCGTAGGTAATGGAGGAAGCTCCTACGAGCAGTACTTC.

This clone was seen once. The chain joins TRBV3-1 (or the pseudogene TRBV3-2) to TRBJ1-6; a weak D match, TRBD1 (5 bases). CDR3 length: 15 amino acids. V was pared by 1 base and J by 10 bases, with 14 bases between. Germline values: CDR1 LGHDT, CDR2 YNNKEL (reference sequence). Here the CDR3 reads CASSQVSGTGSPLHF. The CDR3 DNA reads as TGTGCCAGCAGCCAAGTCTCAGGGACTGGCTCACCCCTCCACTTT.

V gene TRBV5-5 combines with J gene TRBJ2-7; TRBD2 is a possible D gene (6 bases). The CDR3 has 14 amino acids. The germline CDR1 and CDR2 sequences are SGHKS and YYEKEE (reference sequence). V lost 3 bases to trimming and J lost 2 bases, with 12 bases between them. The CDR3 sequence is CASSSQGGTYEQYF. CDR3 coding DNA: TGTGCCAGCAGCTCCCAGGGAGGAACCTACGAGCAGTACTTC.

The chain is built from TRBV28 and TRBJ2-1; TRBD2 aligns across 16 bases. The CDR3 has 17 residues. Germline CDR1 and CDR2: MDHEN and SYDVKM. V was pared by 6 bases and J by 9 bases, with 11 bases of the junction left unmatched. The CDR3 loop reads CASSLTGTSGRAVEQFF. The CDR3 DNA sequence: TGTGCCAGCAGCTTAACCGGGACTAGCGGGAGGGCCGTTGAGCAGTTCTTC.

Note on this clone: The sample has other DNA sequences that encode this CDR3 too. This chain uses TRBV7-9 with TRBJ2-3; 13 bases match TRBD2. CDR1 is SEHNR and CDR2 is FQNEAQ in the germline V gene (reference sequence). Trimming at V came to 5 bases and at J to 5 bases, leaving 7 bases not matched to a gene. This CDR3 region has 16 residues. The CDR3: CASSRGLAGVGDTQYF. In DNA, the CDR3 is TGTGCCAGCAGCCGCGGACTAGCGGGAGTTGGAGATACGCAGTATTTT.

This clone appeared a single time. This rearrangement joins TRBV19 to TRBJ2-5; D not resolved. Trimming cost V 1 base and J 0 bases, with 6 bases left between them. There are 14 residues in the CDR3. Germline values: CDR1 LNHDA, CDR2 SQIVND (reference sequence). This CDR3 is CASSIGGNQETQYF. The CDR3 region has the DNA TGTGCCAGTAGTATAGGAGGCAACCAAGAGACCCAGTACTTC.

There are a few counts of this clone. The rearrangement joins TRBV19 to TRBJ2-6; 8 bases match TRBD1. The CDR3 runs 16 residues. The germline gives CDR1 LNHDA, CDR2 SQIVND (reference sequence). Unmatched junction bases numbered 6, after V lost 5 bases and J lost 3 bases. In DNA, the CDR3 is TGTGCCAGTAGTGGGACAGGCCGGGGTGGGGCCAACGTCCTGACTTTC. This codes for CASSGTGRGGANVLTF.

The chain links TRBV2 to TRBJ1-1; D ambiguous. The CDR3 sequence is 11 residues long. The V gene's germline CDR1 is SNHLY and CDR2 FYNNEI. The V end was cut by 8 bases, the J end by 6 bases, with 10 bases between. The chain's CDR3 is CASLLGAEAFF. The CDR3, as DNA: TGTGCCAGCCTCCTCGGGGCTGAAGCTTTCTTT.

The chain combines TRBV5-4 with TRBJ2-2; D might be TRBD2 (5 bases). The germline CDR1 and CDR2 sequences are SGHNT and YYREEE (reference sequence). The V end lost 0 bases, the J end lost 0 bases, and 6 bases lay between the germline ends. CDR3 length equals 15 residues. CDR3 protein: CASSLARANTGELFF. In nucleotides, the CDR3 is TGTGCCAGCAGCTTGGCGAGGGCGAACACCGGGGAGCTGTTTTTT.

The chain uses TRBV2 and TRBJ2-1; D is possibly TRBD1 (6 bases). The V gene's germline CDR1 is SNHLY and CDR2 FYNNEI. The CDR3 totals 14 residues. The ends were cut back, 4 bases at V and 6 bases at J, with 13 bases in the middle. CDR3 coding DNA: TGTGCCAGCAGTGTACAGGGTGGACCCAATGAGCAGTTCTTC. Translation: CASSVQGGPNEQFF.

The chain uses TRBV5-1 and TRBJ2-3, with D perhaps matching TRBD2 (5 bases). With 0 bases removed from V and 5 bases from J, the gap between germline ends came to 16 bases. The CDR3 sequence is 16 residues long. Germline V gene data show CDR1 as SGHRS and CDR2 as YFSETQ. The chain's CDR3 is CASSLVAGVGVDTQYF. Written as DNA, the CDR3 is TGCGCCAGCAGCTTGGTGGCGGGCGTCGGGGTAGATACGCAGTATTTT.

The chain combines TRBV6-6 with TRBJ1-1; 9 bases agree with TRBD1. The CDR3 length is 12 residues. V shed 6 bases and J 8 bases; nucleotides not matched to a gene: 4. Germline V gives CDR1 MNHNY, CDR2 SVGAGI (reference sequence). The CDR3 coding sequence is TGTGCCAGCAGAGACAGGGGGACCGAAGCTTTCTTT. Amino acid sequence: CASRDRGTEAFF.